Shown below are 21 T cell receptor beta chains from a single sample sequenced in a study of cytomegalovirus exposure and HLA in healthy donors. Generated by immunoSEQ multiplex PCR, the TCRdb table keeps only in-frame clones and is missing some. The profile shows about 92,000 clones, about 94% of them singletons. The sequencing sample was made of PBMCs. Receptor source: a woman in her 30s in good health and CMV-seropositive.

This chain joins TRBV6-1 and TRBJ2-2, with D possibly matching TRBD2 (7 bases). The CDR3 extends over 12 amino acids. Germline assignment: CDR1 MNHNS and CDR2 SASEGT. Deletions cut 11 bases from V and 5 bases from J, with 12 bases between. Written as DNA, the CDR3 is TGTGCCGAGGGGGGGATGACCGGGGAGCTGTTTTTT. It specifies CAEGGMTGELFF.

This chain connects TRBV28 to TRBJ1-1, with D perhaps TRBD1 (6 bases). The V gene's germline CDR1 is MDHEN and CDR2 SYDVKM. V dropped 3 bases and J dropped 1 base, with 21 bases sitting between them. The CDR3 spans 18 residues. The CDR3 loop reads CASSFLGAPVEANTEAFF. In DNA form, the CDR3 reads TGTGCCAGCAGTTTCTTGGGGGCACCGGTGGAGGCGAACACTGAAGCTTTCTTT.

The gene calls are TRBV11-3 and TRBJ2-1, with 10 bases aligning to TRBD2. CDR3 size: 15 residues. Trimming took 2 bases from V and 8 from J; bases not matched to a gene: 6. The germline V gene has CDR1 SGHNT and CDR2 YENEEA. CDR3 bases: TGTGCCAGCAGCTTACTAGCGGGAGTATGGGATGAGCAGTTCTTC. Translation: CASSLLAGVWDEQFF.

In nucleotides, the CDR3 is TGTGCCTGGAGTGTACAACTAGCGGGAGGCCCCTACAATGAGCAGTTCTTC. Translating it yields CAWSVQLAGGPYNEQFF. The chain couples TRBV30 to TRBJ2-1; 12 bases map to TRBD2. The trim removed 0 bases at V and 2 bases at J, leaving 5 bases unmatched. This CDR3 spans 17 amino acids. Germline values: CDR1 GTSNPN, CDR2 SVGIG (reference sequence).

The chain employs TRBV4-3 and TRBJ2-1; 14 nucleotides agree with TRBD2. CDR1 is LGHNA and CDR2 is YSLEER in the germline V gene. The CDR3 length is 20 residues. V lost 0 bases and J lost 4; bases outside the gene matches: 11. CDR3 sequence: CASSQETSGRALKPYNEQFF. CDR3 coding DNA: TGCGCCAGCAGCCAAGAGACTAGCGGGAGGGCCCTTAAACCATACAATGAGCAGTTCTTC.

V is TRBV7-7 and J is TRBJ2-5, with 7 bases aligning to TRBD2. The CDR3 contains 14 residues. The germline V gene has CDR1 SSHAT and CDR2 FNYEAQ (reference sequence). V gave up 5 bases and J gave up 5 bases; unmatched junction bases: 8. The CDR3, as DNA: TGTGCCAGCAGCCGAAGGGCCGGGGGGGAGACCCAGTACTTC. Amino acid sequence: CASSRRAGGETQYF.

The V call is TRBV7-9, the J call TRBJ2-7; TRBD2 is a possible D gene (7 bases). V was trimmed by 8 bases and J by 0 bases, leaving 17 bases between them. The CDR3 is made up of 15 amino acids. Per germline, CDR1 SEHNR and CDR2 FQNEAQ (reference sequence). In DNA form, the CDR3 reads TGTGCCAGCGGCCGGGGGGCGGAGAGCTCCTACGAGCAGTACTTC. Protein product: CASGRGAESSYEQYF.

The sample holds one count of this clone. This rearrangement joins TRBV28 to TRBJ2-7; no definite D call. This CDR3 contains 13 residues. V was clipped by 7 bases and J by 0 bases, with 10 bases between them. Germline V lookup: CDR1 MDHEN, CDR2 SYDVKM. The CDR3 DNA sequence: TGTGCCAGCACCGTACACCCCTCCTACGAGCAGTACTTC. It codes for CASTVHPSYEQYF.

The rearrangement links TRBV28 to TRBJ2-7; maybe TRBD1 (5 bases). V lost 6 bases and J lost 0, with 12 bases in between. The CDR3 totals 14 residues. The germline CDR1 and CDR2 sequences are MDHEN and SYDVKM. In DNA form, the CDR3 reads TGTGCCAGCAGGGGGCGGTTGAGCTCCTACGAGCAGTACTTC. Its translation: CASRGRLSSYEQYF.

The gene calls are TRBV9 and TRBJ2-1, with 10 positions matching TRBD1. The germline gives CDR1 SGDLS, CDR2 YYNGEE. The CDR3 extends over 15 amino acids. J gave up 6 bases and V 3 bases, and 6 bases lay outside the gene matches. The CDR3 nucleotides read TGTGCCAGCAGCGCCTCCGGGACAGGGGCCAATGAGCAGTTCTTC. It translates to CASSASGTGANEQFF.

The chain is built from TRBV10-2 and TRBJ1-1; D possibly corresponds to TRBD1 (6 bases). The CDR3 has 15 amino acids. The ends were cut back, 3 bases at V and 10 bases at J, with 21 bases in the middle. Germline V gene data show CDR1 as WSHSY and CDR2 as SAAADI. DNA for the CDR3: TGCGCCAGCAGTGATAAGGTAGCGGGGGCTTTGCGAGCTTTCTTT. This gives the protein CASSDKVAGALRAFF.

V gene TRBV7-2 combines with J gene TRBJ2-1; TRBD2 matches 11 bases. The CDR3 is 16 amino acids. The junction had 18 bases not matched to a gene; V was cut back by 5 bases and J by 15 bases. Germline V CDR1 and CDR2: SGHTA, FQGNSA. This chain's CDR3 is CASSTGGSGRAHSRFF. CDR3 in DNA: TGTGCCAGCAGCACCGGCGGTAGCGGGAGGGCACATTCTCGGTTCTTC.

V and J are TRBV30 and TRBJ1-5, with TRBD1 identical over 10 bases. V shed 0 bases and J 7 bases; nucleotides not matched to a gene: 3. This CDR3 comprises 14 residues. Germline V CDR1 and CDR2: GTSNPN, SVGIG (reference sequence). CDR3 region: CAWSVRDRGQPQHF. In nucleotides, the CDR3 is TGTGCCTGGAGTGTCAGGGACAGGGGCCAGCCCCAGCATTTT.

The rearrangement links TRBV19 to TRBJ2-7; 9 bases match TRBD1. The CDR3 loop spans 15 amino acids. Germline assignment: CDR1 LNHDA and CDR2 SQIVND (reference sequence). The junction had 12 bases not matched to a gene; V was cut back by 9 bases and J by 3 bases. The CDR3 here is CASRTVGTGNYEQYF. The CDR3 DNA reads as TGTGCCAGCCGAACTGTCGGGACAGGGAACTACGAGCAGTACTTC.

V gene TRBV7-3 combines with J gene TRBJ2-2, with D maybe TRBD2 (5 bases). This CDR3 has 13 amino acids. Germline lookup yields CDR1 SGHTA and CDR2 FQGTGA. The V and J ends lost 3 bases and 6 bases respectively, with 8 bases between them. The CDR3 here is CASSLGAAGELFF. For the CDR3, the DNA is TGTGCCAGCAGCTTGGGAGCCGCCGGGGAGCTGTTTTTT.

CDR3 in DNA: TGTGCCAGCAGCCAGTCTTTCGTAAACATTCAGTACTTC. Translated, it gives CASSQSFVNIQYF. This rearrangement joins TRBV28 to TRBJ2-4; D is uncertain. The CDR3 loop spans 13 amino acids. Trimming cost V 6 bases and J 6 bases, with 12 bases left between them. Germline assignment: CDR1 MDHEN and CDR2 SYDVKM.

The chain carries TRBV20-1 and TRBJ2-3; D might be TRBD2 (5 bases). Germline CDR1 is DFQATT and CDR2 is SNEGSKA (reference sequence). V dropped 6 bases and J dropped 5 bases, with 6 bases sitting between them. This CDR3 is built from 10 residues. CDR3 loop: CSAGLDTQYF. In DNA, the CDR3 is TGCAGTGCCGGACTAGATACGCAGTATTTT.

The chain has TRBV7-3 and TRBJ2-1; 8 nucleotides agree with TRBD2. This CDR3 is 18 amino acids long. Germline V lookup: CDR1 SGHTA, CDR2 FQGTGA. The trim removed 1 base at V and 1 base at J, leaving 9 bases unmatched. The CDR3 sequence is CASSLRGSGSVSYNEQFF. The CDR3 nucleotides read TGTGCCAGCAGCTTAAGGGGGAGCGGGAGCGTATCCTACAATGAGCAGTTCTTC.

The genes are TRBV2 and TRBJ1-1; no firm D call. Looked up from germline, CDR1 is SNHLY and CDR2 is FYNNEI. The CDR3 runs 11 residues. Trimming took 8 bases from V and 9 from J, leaving 13 bases between them. CDR3 amino acids: CASLQEAKAFF. Here the CDR3 DNA reads TGTGCCAGCCTCCAGGAGGCCAAAGCTTTCTTT.

This clone was seen only once. V gene TRBV7-2 combines with J gene TRBJ2-7, with 9 bases that match TRBD2. The germline gives CDR1 SGHTA, CDR2 FQGNSA. The junction had 15 bases not matched to a gene; V was cut back by 5 bases and J by 10 bases. CDR3 length: 15 amino acids. In nucleotides, the CDR3 is TGTGCCAGCAGCCAGCCCCGGGGAAGCGGGAGGATCCAGTACTTC. Translation: CASSQPRGSGRIQYF. The entire variable domain, with the rest obtained from reference TRBV7-2 and TRBJ2-7, is as follows: GAGVSQSPSNKVTEKGKDVELRCDPISGHTALYWYRQSLGQGLEFLIYFQGNSAPDKSGLPSDRFSAERTGGSVSTLTIQRTQQEDSAVYLCASSQPRGSGRIQYFGPGTRLTVT.

In this sample, this clone turned up once. This chain uses TRBV2 with TRBJ2-7; D is perhaps TRBD2 (6 bases). This CDR3 comprises 15 residues. The V end was cut by 4 bases, the J end by 3 bases, with 16 bases between. Germline V gene data show CDR1 as SNHLY and CDR2 as FYNNEI. DNA of the CDR3: TGTGCCAGCAGTGCGGGGTCCGGGGGAGTCTACGAGCAGTACTTC. Translation gives CASSAGSGGVYEQYF.